Following are 17 T cell receptor beta chains from one sample sequenced in a study of T-cell reconstitution after alpha-beta-depleted transplantation in children. Preparation of the TCRbeta library used unique molecular identifiers. TCRdb fed the PCR reads into MiXCR, producing one record per CDR3 protein. The repertoire has about a million distinct CDR3 sequences, about 31% of them found once; the top ten carry roughly 30%. Sample: PBMCs, mostly from graft donor cells, taken 360 days after TCRalphabeta/CD19-depleted stem cell transplant. Receptor source: a boy younger than two who had a stem cell transplant for SCID, so the T cells may come from the graft donor.

CDR3 sequence: CATSEGQGGTNEKLFF. CDR3 coding DNA: TGTGCCACCAGTGAGGGACAGGGGGGCACTAATGAAAAACTGTTTTTT. The chain recombines TRBV24-1 with TRBJ1-4; 11 bases match TRBD1. CDR3 length equals 16 residues. V gave up 4 bases and J gave up 2 bases; unmatched junction bases: 2. Germline CDR1 is KGHDR and CDR2 is SFDVKD.

The chain combines TRBV27 with TRBJ2-1, with D tentatively TRBD1 or TRBD2 (5 bases each). The germline CDR1 and CDR2 sequences are MNHEY and SMNVEV (reference sequence). V lost 6 bases and J lost 6, with 18 bases in between. The CDR3 runs to 15 residues. CDR3 DNA: TGTGCCAGCAGCCCCAGGGTATCGGGGCCCAATGAGCAGTTCTTC. Translated, it gives CASSPRVSGPNEQFF.

V usage is TRBV5-1 and J usage is TRBJ2-1, with TRBD2 matching over 8 bases. Germline CDR1 and CDR2: SGHRS and YFSETQ. V was pared by 9 bases and J by 4 bases, with 9 bases of the junction left unmatched. The length of the CDR3 is 14 residues. The CDR3 bases are TGCGCCACTAGAGCGGGGGATTTATACAATGAGCAGTTCTTC. Its translation is CATRAGDLYNEQFF.

Details on this clonotype: As the CDR3 is not closed by the conserved phenylalanine or tryptophan, this likely results from a read error. The chain joins TRBV20-1 to TRBJ1-1, with D tentatively TRBD1 (5 bases). Germline CDR1 reads DFQATT; CDR2 reads SNEGSKA (reference sequence). The length of the CDR3 is 13 residues. Trimming cost V 2 bases and J 3 bases, with 10 bases left between them. CDR3 in amino acids: CSARLGRDTEAFY. The DNA of the CDR3 is TGCAGTGCTAGATTGGGCAGGGACACTGAAGCTTTCTAT.

The chain uses TRBV11-2 and TRBJ2-3; 7 positions agree with TRBD2. CDR1 SGHAT and CDR2 FQNNGV come from the germline V gene. The CDR3 covers 17 residues. Germline trimming cut 5 bases from V and 2 bases from J; bases unmatched to any gene: 13. In nucleotides, the CDR3 is TGTGCCAGCAGCCCTCGAAAGAGCGGGGTTTTCACAGATACGCAGTATTTT. It yields the protein CASSPRKSGVFTDTQYF. Based on the CDR3 plus reference TRBV11-2 and TRBJ2-3, the full variable domain is EAGVAQSPRYKIIEKRQSVAFWCNPISGHATLYWYQQILGQGPKLLIQFQNNGVVDDSQLPKDRFSAERLKGVDSTLKIQPAKLEDSAVYLCASSPRKSGVFTDTQYFGPGTRLTVL.

This clonotype has just a few counts. The V and J genes are TRBV18 and TRBJ1-1, with 8 bases matching TRBD1. The germline CDR1 and CDR2 sequences are KGHSH and LQKENI. V lost 8 bases and J lost 3; bases outside the gene matches: 14. The CDR3 covers 16 residues. Here the CDR3 reads CASRQTGANFHTEAFF. The CDR3, as DNA: TGTGCCAGCCGACAGACAGGGGCGAATTTTCACACTGAAGCTTTCTTT.

V usage is TRBV12-3 or TRBV12-4 and J usage is TRBJ1-1, with D tentatively TRBD1 (5 bases). Trimming took off 7 bases at V and 5 bases at J, with 14 bases between the two ends. The CDR3 is made up of 13 amino acids. CDR3 in amino acids: CASNRDGTTEAFF. For the CDR3, the DNA is TGTGCCAGCAACCGGGACGGTACGACTGAAGCTTTCTTT.

In its sample, this clonotype was seen a few times. The rearrangement joins TRBV6-5 to TRBJ2-3; D remains ambiguous. Germline CDR1 MNHEY, CDR2 SVGAGI. The length of the CDR3 is 13 residues. V was pared by 2 bases and J by 9 bases, with 12 bases between. The CDR3: CASSYIVEATQYF. The CDR3 coding sequence is TGTGCCAGCAGTTACATAGTCGAGGCCACGCAGTATTTT.

The rearrangement joins TRBV12-3 or TRBV12-4 to TRBJ2-3; D is perhaps TRBD1 (7 bases). V lost 6 bases and J 12 bases, leaving 19 bases between the germline ends. The CDR3 consists of 13 residues. The CDR3 loop reads CASRADAGQSQYF. CDR3 DNA: TGTGCCAGCAGGGCCGATGCGGGACAGTCACAGTATTTT.

CDR3 sequence reads: CASSYSRLPDNEQFF. CDR3 coding DNA: TGTGCCAGCAGTTACTCGAGACTACCCGACAATGAGCAGTTCTTC. The chain uses TRBV6-2 or TRBV6-3 and TRBJ2-1; D might be TRBD2 (5 bases). V dropped 0 bases and J dropped 5 bases, with 11 bases sitting between them. The CDR3 has 15 amino acids. Germline V gene data show CDR1 as MNHEY and CDR2 as SVGEGT.

The chain uses TRBV5-1 and TRBJ1-2; D gene uncertain. The CDR3 is 16 residues long. Looked up from germline, CDR1 is SGHRS and CDR2 is YFSETQ. V dropped 1 base and J dropped 3 bases, with 16 bases sitting between them. CDR3 DNA: TGCGCCAGCAGCTTGACACCATCCGGTTGGGACTATGGCTACACCTTC. This codes for CASSLTPSGWDYGYTF.

The gene calls are TRBV20-1 and TRBJ2-7; D is perhaps TRBD1 (6 bases). The V end lost 6 bases, the J end lost 0 bases, and 12 bases lay between the germline ends. Germline loops: CDR1 DFQATT, CDR2 SNEGSKA (reference sequence). This CDR3 has 13 amino acids. CDR3 bases: TGCAGTGCCATCCGGGACATCTCCTACGAGCAGTACTTC. Amino acid sequence: CSAIRDISYEQYF.

This clonotype was found a few times. The V gene is TRBV4-1, the J gene TRBJ1-2; unclear D gene. V lost 1 base and J lost 4, with 13 bases in between. Germline values: CDR1 MGHRA, CDR2 YSYEKL. The length of the CDR3 is 15 residues. The CDR3 DNA sequence: TGCGCCAGCAGCCAAGTGGCAGGCTCACCCTATGGCTACACCTTC. Protein sequence: CASSQVAGSPYGYTF.

This clonotype was detected a few times. This chain joins TRBV7-8 and TRBJ2-1, with unresolved D. The CDR3 is 17 amino acids. Germline V gene sequence: CDR1 SGHVS, CDR2 FQNEAQ. V shed 3 bases and J shed 8 bases, with 23 bases lying between them. The CDR3 sequence is CASSLSCRVSLKDEQFF. As DNA, the CDR3 is TGTGCCAGCAGCTTGTCTTGTAGGGTCAGTCTCAAGGATGAGCAGTTCTTC.

This clonotype was seen more than once but under ten times. The V gene is TRBV2, the J gene TRBJ2-1, with 10 bases aligning to TRBD1. V was pared by 8 bases and J by 7 bases, with 8 bases of the junction left unmatched. Germline CDR1 SNHLY, CDR2 FYNNEI. CDR3 length equals 14 residues. The CDR3 here is CASGGQGYGNEQFF. The CDR3 bases are TGTGCCAGCGGGGGACAGGGGTATGGGAATGAGCAGTTCTTC.

This clonotype came up a few times. The chain links TRBV18 to TRBJ2-3; D gene ambiguous. Trimming cost V 6 bases and J 2 bases, with 15 bases left between them. Germline assignment: CDR1 KGHSH and CDR2 LQKENI. There are 15 residues in the CDR3. The CDR3 nucleotides are TGTGCCAGCTCCCCCAGTGCCGGCCACACAGATACGCAGTATTTT. As protein: CASSPSAGHTDTQYF.

This chain connects TRBV4-2 to TRBJ2-1, with TRBD2 matching over 12 bases. Germline loops: CDR1 LGHNA, CDR2 YNFKEQ. The junction had 6 bases not matched to a gene; V was cut back by 4 bases and J by 5 bases. The CDR3 totals 16 residues. CDR3 in DNA: TGTGCCAGCAGCCCACCTAGCGGGGGGGCCGACAATGAGCAGTTCTTC. Translated: CASSPPSGGADNEQFF.